This is a list of T cell receptor beta chains from one sample in a study of control samples from healthy donors and cancer patients. Clones were read by immunoSEQ multiplex PCR, and TCRdb kept only the in-frame ones, dropping some. The sample lists 150,000 to 160,000 clones; about 93% were seen once. Sequenced input: blood. The origin of the receptors is a man aged 50 to 59 in good health. Both conserved end residues are part of each CDR3. Each record gives: D gene, V gene, J gene, clone size, CDR3 protein, CDR3 DNA. A D gene is named only where the DNA matches it firmly. Some rows have no size entry. The others give once, few or many, or a class for an expanded clone.

TRBD2	TRBV3-1/TRBV3-2	TRBJ2-1	NA	CASSQEGAGGPNEQFF	TGTGCCAGCAGCCAAGAGGGGGCGGGAGGGCCGAATGAGCAGTTCTTC
NA	TRBV5-1	TRBJ1-2	NA	CASSWGADSYGYTF	TGCGCCAGCAGCTGGGGGGCCGACAGCTATGGCTACACCTTC
NA	TRBV27	TRBJ2-1	NA	CASSGAGVLTYNEQFF	TGTGCCAGCAGTGGCGCAGGGGTTTTAACCTACAATGAGCAGTTCTTC
NA	TRBV18	TRBJ1-6	NA	CASSPDRGPNSPLHF	TGTGCCAGCTCACCCGACCGGGGCCCTAATTCACCCCTCCACTTT
NA	TRBV5-1	TRBJ1-1	NA	CASSPEGGTEAFF	TGCGCCAGCAGCCCGGAGGGCGGGACTGAAGCTTTCTTT
NA	TRBV2	TRBJ2-3	NA	CASSVVANTQYF	TGTGCCAGCAGTGTGGTTGCGAATACGCAGTATTTT
NA	TRBV24-1	TRBJ2-5	NA	CATSDRSGQETQYF	TGTGCCACCAGTGATAGAAGCGGACAAGAGACCCAGTACTTC
NA	TRBV7-6	TRBJ2-7	once	CASSLGQGTHYEQYF	TGTGCCAGCAGCTTAGGCCAGGGCACCCACTACGAGCAGTACTTC
TRBD2	TRBV4-2	TRBJ2-7	NA	CASSPLGGSSEQYF	TGTGCCAGCAGCCCCCTGGGAGGGAGTTCCGAGCAGTACTTC
TRBD1	TRBV30	TRBJ2-7	NA	CAGESPGGPYEQYF	TGTGCCGGCGAATCCCCAGGGGGCCCCTACGAGCAGTACTTC
NA	TRBV6-5	TRBJ1-2	NA	CASSYRVMDGYTF	TGTGCCAGCAGTTACAGGGTTATGGATGGCTACACCTTC
NA	TRBV5-1	TRBJ2-3	NA	CASSLTGTTDTQYF	TGCGCCAGCAGCTTGACAGGGACCACAGATACGCAGTATTTT
TRBD1	TRBV27	TRBJ1-5	NA	CASSTDRVRPQHF	TGTGCCAGCTCCACAGACAGGGTTCGGCCCCAGCATTTT
TRBD1	TRBV18	TRBJ2-7	NA	CASSPPSRTGLYF	TGTGCCAGCTCACCACCGTCCCGGACAGGGCTGTACTTC
NA	TRBV11-2	TRBJ2-5	NA	CASSPLTVEETQYF	TGTGCCAGCAGCCCACTGACAGTGGAAGAGACCCAGTACTTC
NA	TRBV6-6	TRBJ1-5	NA	CASIFTDGNQPQHF	TGTGCCAGCATCTTCACCGACGGGAATCAGCCCCAGCATTTT
TRBD1	TRBV15	TRBJ2-7	NA	CATSRGYSGTGPEQYF	TGTGCCACCAGCAGAGGATACAGTGGGACAGGGCCCGAGCAGTACTTC
TRBD1	TRBV2	TRBJ1-4	NA	CASSEDRAAEKLFF	TGTGCCAGCAGTGAGGACAGGGCAGCTGAAAAACTGTTTTTT
TRBD2	TRBV7-9	TRBJ2-7	NA	CASSSGTKKYF	TGTGCCAGCAGCTCCGGGACTAAAAAATACTTC
TRBD2	TRBV3-1/TRBV3-2	TRBJ2-5	once	CASTFRGRGVVETQYF	TGTGCCAGCACCTTTCGCGGCCGGGGGGTGGTGGAGACCCAGTACTTC
TRBD2	TRBV29-1	TRBJ2-3	NA	CSVDSGRAVADTQYF	TGCAGCGTTGACAGCGGGAGGGCCGTAGCAGATACGCAGTATTTT
NA	TRBV19	TRBJ1-5	once	CASTTPDGYSNQPQHF	TGTGCCAGTACCACCCCGGACGGATATAGCAATCAGCCCCAGCATTTT
NA	TRBV23-1	TRBJ1-6	NA	CASSQSNGRTNSPLHF	TGCGCCAGCAGTCAATCCAACGGACGGACCAATTCACCCCTCCACTTT
NA	TRBV27	TRBJ2-3	NA	CASSGDEVDTQYF	TGTGCCAGCAGTGGGGATGAGGTAGATACGCAGTATTTT
NA	TRBV19	TRBJ1-1	NA	CASSRGSLNTEAFF	TGTGCCAGTAGTCGGGGTTCCTTGAACACTGAAGCTTTCTTT
NA	TRBV28	TRBJ1-4	NA	CASSARWGDEKLFF	TGTGCCAGCAGCGCAAGGTGGGGTGATGAAAAACTGTTTTTT
TRBD1	TRBV30	TRBJ1-6	NA	CAWTALQGAVSPLHF	TGTGCCTGGACTGCCTTACAGGGGGCCGTTTCACCCCTCCACTTT
NA	TRBV28	TRBJ1-1	once	CASSLGSGLSAFF	TGTGCCAGCAGTTTGGGCTCCGGACTTTCAGCTTTCTTT
TRBD2	TRBV9	TRBJ2-3	NA	CASSTPRREYPQMTQYF	TGTGCCAGCAGCACCCCCCGGCGGGAGTACCCACAGATGACGCAGTATTTT
NA	TRBV12-3/TRBV12-4	TRBJ2-5	NA	CASSLMETQYF	TGTGCCAGCAGTTTAATGGAGACCCAGTACTTC
NA	TRBV19	TRBJ2-1	NA	CASSIGQWNKQFF	TGTGCCAGTAGTATTGGACAGTGGAATAAGCAGTTCTTC
TRBD2	TRBV5-4	TRBJ2-3	NA	CASSRSGKITDTQYF	TGTGCCAGCAGCCGTAGCGGGAAGATAACAGATACGCAGTATTTT
TRBD2	TRBV19	TRBJ2-5	NA	CASTTTSAAQAQYF	TGTGCCAGTACCACGACTAGCGCCGCACAGGCCCAGTACTTC
TRBD2	TRBV20-1	TRBJ2-7	NA	CSASSGRSYEQYF	TGCAGTGCTAGTAGCGGGAGGTCCTACGAGCAGTACTTC
NA	TRBV5-5	TRBJ1-5	once	CASSSLDGPHQPQHF	TGTGCCAGCAGCTCCCTGGACGGGCCGCACCAGCCCCAGCATTTT
NA	TRBV27	TRBJ2-7	NA	CASSLIFQGTYEQYF	TGTGCCAGCAGTTTAATATTCCAGGGCACCTACGAGCAGTACTTC
TRBD1	TRBV28	TRBJ1-5	once	CASKLDRALGNQPQHF	TGTGCCAGCAAACTCGACAGGGCGTTGGGCAATCAGCCCCAGCATTTT
NA	TRBV18	TRBJ2-2	NA	CASSPKGTPATGELFF	TGTGCCAGCTCTCCAAAAGGGACTCCCGCCACCGGGGAGCTGTTTTTT
NA	TRBV24-1	TRBJ2-6	NA	CATSDPVTGANVLTF	TGTGCCACCAGTGATCCGGTTACTGGGGCCAACGTCCTGACTTTC
NA	TRBV21-1	TRBJ2-1	once	CARKQGIEQFF	TGTGCCAGGAAACAGGGGATTGAGCAGTTCTTC
TRBD1	TRBV7-9	TRBJ2-7	NA	CASSPRRQGQQYF	TGTGCCAGCAGCCCTAGAAGACAGGGCCAGCAGTACTTC
NA	TRBV29-1	TRBJ1-2	NA	CSVGGGGYGYTF	TGCAGCGTTGGAGGGGGTGGCTATGGCTACACCTTC